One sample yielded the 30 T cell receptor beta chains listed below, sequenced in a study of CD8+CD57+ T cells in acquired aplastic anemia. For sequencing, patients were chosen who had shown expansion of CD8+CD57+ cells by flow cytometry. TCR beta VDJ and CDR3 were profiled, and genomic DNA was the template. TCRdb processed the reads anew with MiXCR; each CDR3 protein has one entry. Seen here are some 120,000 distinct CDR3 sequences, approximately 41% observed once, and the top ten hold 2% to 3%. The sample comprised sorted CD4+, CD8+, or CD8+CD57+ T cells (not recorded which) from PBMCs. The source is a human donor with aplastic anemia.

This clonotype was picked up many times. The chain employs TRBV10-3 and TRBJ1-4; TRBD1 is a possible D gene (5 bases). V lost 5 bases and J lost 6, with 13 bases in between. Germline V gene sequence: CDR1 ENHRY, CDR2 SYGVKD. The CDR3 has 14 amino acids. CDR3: CAISQGLSDEKLFF. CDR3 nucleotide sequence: TGTGCCATCAGTCAGGGTTTGAGTGATGAAAAACTGTTTTTT.

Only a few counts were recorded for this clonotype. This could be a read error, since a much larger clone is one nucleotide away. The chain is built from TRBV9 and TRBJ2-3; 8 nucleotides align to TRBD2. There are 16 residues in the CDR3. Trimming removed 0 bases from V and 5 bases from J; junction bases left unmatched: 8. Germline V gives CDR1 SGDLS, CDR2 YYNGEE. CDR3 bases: TGTGCCAGCAGCGTAGGGCCAGCGGGGGAGATAGATACGCAGTATTTT. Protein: CASSVGPAGEIDTQYF.

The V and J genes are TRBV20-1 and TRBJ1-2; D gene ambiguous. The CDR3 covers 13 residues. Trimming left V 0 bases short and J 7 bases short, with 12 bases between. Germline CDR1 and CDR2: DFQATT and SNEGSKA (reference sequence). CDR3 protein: CSARDGTMGGYTF. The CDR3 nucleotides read TGCAGTGCTAGAGATGGAACTATGGGTGGCTACACCTTC.

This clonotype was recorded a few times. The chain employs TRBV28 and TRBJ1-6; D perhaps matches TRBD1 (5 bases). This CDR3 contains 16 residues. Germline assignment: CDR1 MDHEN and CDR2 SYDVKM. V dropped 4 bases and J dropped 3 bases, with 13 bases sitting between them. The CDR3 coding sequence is TGTGCCAGCAGTTCAGGGCTGGGGGTCTATAATTCACCCCTCCACTTT. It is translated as CASSSGLGVYNSPLHF.

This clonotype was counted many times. The CDR3 DNA reads TGTGCCAGCAGCTTCAGGGTCGTGAGTGAAGCTTTCTTT. Translating gives CASSFRVVSEAFF. This chain connects TRBV5-8 to TRBJ1-1; D may be TRBD1 (5 bases). V was cut by 2 bases and J by 7 bases, with 12 bases left in between. Looked up from germline, CDR1 is SGHTS and CDR2 is YDEGEE. The CDR3 runs to 13 residues.

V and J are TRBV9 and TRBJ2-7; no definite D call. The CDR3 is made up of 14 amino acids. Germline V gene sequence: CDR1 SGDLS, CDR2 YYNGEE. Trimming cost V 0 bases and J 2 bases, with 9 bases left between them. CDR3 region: CASSVGVPAYEQYF. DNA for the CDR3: TGTGCCAGCAGCGTAGGGGTCCCTGCCTACGAGCAGTACTTC.

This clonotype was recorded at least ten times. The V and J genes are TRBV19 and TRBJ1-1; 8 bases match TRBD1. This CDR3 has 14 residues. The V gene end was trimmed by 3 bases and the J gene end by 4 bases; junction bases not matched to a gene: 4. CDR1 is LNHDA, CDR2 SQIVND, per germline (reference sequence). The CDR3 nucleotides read TGTGCCAGTAGTATTGTACAGGGGGTCACTGAAGCTTTCTTT. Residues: CASSIVQGVTEAFF.

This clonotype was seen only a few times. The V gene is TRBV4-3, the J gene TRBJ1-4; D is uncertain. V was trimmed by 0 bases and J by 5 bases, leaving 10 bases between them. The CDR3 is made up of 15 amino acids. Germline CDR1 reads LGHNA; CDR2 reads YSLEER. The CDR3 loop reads CASSQDPGGNEKLFF. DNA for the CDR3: TGCGCCAGCAGCCAAGATCCTGGCGGGAATGAAAAACTGTTTTTT.

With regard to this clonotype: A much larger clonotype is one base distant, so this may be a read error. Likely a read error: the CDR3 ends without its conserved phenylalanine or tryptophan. The CDR3 nucleotides are TGTGCCAGCAGTTTACGGAGGACCAATGAGCAGTTCCTC. The encoded protein is CASSLRRTNEQFL. The chain combines TRBV12-3 or TRBV12-4 with TRBJ2-1; perhaps TRBD2 as D (5 bases). Trimming shortened V by 2 bases and J by 6 bases, and 8 bases separated the two germline ends. The CDR3 sequence is 13 residues long.

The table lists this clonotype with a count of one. CDR3 protein: CASKDREGIGYTF. The CDR3 DNA is TGTGCCAGCAAGGACAGGGAGGGGATAGGCTACACCTTC. This chain connects TRBV6-1 to TRBJ1-2, with TRBD1 identical over 8 bases. In germline, CDR1 is MNHNS, CDR2 SASEGT. This CDR3 is built from 13 residues. V trimming: 7 bases; J trimming: 8 bases; junction bases outside the gene matches: 9.

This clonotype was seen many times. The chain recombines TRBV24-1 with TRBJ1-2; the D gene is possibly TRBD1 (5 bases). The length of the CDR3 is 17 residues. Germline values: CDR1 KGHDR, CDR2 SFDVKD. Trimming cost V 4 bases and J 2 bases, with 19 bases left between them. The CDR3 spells CATSENGARGRNYGYTF. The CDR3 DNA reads TGTGCCACCAGTGAGAATGGGGCCCGCGGCAGGAACTATGGCTACACCTTC.

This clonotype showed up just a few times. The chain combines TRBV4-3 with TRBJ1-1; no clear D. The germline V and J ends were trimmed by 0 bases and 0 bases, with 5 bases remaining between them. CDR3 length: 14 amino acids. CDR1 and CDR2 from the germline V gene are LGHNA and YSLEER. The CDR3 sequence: CASSQDLMNTEAFF. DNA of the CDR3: TGCGCCAGCAGCCAAGACCTCATGAACACTGAAGCTTTCTTT.

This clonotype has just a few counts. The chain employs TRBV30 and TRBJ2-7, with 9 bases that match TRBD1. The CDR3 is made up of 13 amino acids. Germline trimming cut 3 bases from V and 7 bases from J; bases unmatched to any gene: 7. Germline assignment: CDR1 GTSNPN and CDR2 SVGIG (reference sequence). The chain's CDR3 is CAWSRDRDGEQYV. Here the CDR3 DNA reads TGTGCCTGGAGCCGGGACAGGGATGGGGAGCAGTACGTC.

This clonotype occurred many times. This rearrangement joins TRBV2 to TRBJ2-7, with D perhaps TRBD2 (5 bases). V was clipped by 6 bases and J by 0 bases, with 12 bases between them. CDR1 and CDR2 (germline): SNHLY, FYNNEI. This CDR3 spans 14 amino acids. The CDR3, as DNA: TGTGCCAGCAGGACTACGGGCCGCTCCTACGAGCAGTACTTC. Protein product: CASRTTGRSYEQYF.

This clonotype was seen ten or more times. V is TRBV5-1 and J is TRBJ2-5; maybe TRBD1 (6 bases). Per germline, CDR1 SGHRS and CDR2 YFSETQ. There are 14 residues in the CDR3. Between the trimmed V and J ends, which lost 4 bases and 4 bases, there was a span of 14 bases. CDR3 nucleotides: TGCGCCAGCAGCGTACAGGGATCCCGAGAGACCCAGTACTTC. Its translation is CASSVQGSRETQYF.

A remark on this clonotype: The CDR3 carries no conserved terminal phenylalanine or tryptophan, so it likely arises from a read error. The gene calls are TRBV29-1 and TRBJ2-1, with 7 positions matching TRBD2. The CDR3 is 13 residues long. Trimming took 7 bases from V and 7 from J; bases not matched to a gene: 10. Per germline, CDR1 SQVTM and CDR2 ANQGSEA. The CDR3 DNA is TGCAGCGCCTGGGTGAGGCGGGGGAATGAGCAGTTCCTC. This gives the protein CSAWVRRGNEQFL.

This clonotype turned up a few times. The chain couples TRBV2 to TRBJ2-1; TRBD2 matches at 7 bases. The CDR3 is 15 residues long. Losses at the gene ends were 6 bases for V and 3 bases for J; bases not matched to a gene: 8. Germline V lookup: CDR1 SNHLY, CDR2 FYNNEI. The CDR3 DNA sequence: TGTGCCAGCAGGACGGGGAGGGACGGCTACAATGAGCAGTTCTTC. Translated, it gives CASRTGRDGYNEQFF.

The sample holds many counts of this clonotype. CDR3 in amino acids: CASSSGNSGANVLTF. In DNA, the CDR3 is TGCGCCAGCAGCTCCGGAAACTCTGGGGCCAACGTCCTGACTTTC. V is TRBV5-1 and J is TRBJ2-6; D is undetermined. CDR3 size: 15 residues. The ends were cut back, 3 bases at V and 0 bases at J, with 7 bases in the middle. CDR1 and CDR2 from the germline V gene are SGHRS and YFSETQ.

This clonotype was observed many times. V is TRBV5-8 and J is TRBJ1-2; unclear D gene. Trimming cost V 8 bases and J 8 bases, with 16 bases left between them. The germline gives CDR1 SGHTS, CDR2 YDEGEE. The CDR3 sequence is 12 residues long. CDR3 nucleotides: TGTGCCAGACGTTCCGTTCTCAAGGGCTACACCTTC. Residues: CARRSVLKGYTF.

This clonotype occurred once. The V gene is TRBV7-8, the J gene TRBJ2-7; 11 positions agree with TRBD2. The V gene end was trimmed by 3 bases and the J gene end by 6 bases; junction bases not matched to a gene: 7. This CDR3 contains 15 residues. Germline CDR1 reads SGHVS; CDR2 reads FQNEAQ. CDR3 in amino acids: CASSFSGGAMGEQYV. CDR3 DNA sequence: TGTGCCAGCAGCTTTAGCGGGGGGGCGATGGGCGAGCAGTACGTC.

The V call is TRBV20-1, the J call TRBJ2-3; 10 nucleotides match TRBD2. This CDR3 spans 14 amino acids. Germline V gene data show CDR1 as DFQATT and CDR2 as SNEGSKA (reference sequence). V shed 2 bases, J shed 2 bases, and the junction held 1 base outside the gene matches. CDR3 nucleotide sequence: TGCAGTGCTAGACTAGCGGGGGCCACAGATACGCAGTATTTT. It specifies CSARLAGATDTQYF.

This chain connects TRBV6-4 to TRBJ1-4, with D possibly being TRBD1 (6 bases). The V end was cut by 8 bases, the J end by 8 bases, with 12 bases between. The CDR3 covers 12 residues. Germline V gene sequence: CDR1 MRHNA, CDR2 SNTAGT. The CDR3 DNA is TGTGCCAGCGAGGGGGGAAGAGAAAAACTGTTTTTT. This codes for CASEGGREKLFF.

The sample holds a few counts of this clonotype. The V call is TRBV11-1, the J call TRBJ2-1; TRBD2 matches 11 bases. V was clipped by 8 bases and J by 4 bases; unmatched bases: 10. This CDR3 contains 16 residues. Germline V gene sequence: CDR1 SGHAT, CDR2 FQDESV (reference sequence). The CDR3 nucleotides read TGTGCCAGCGGACCTAGCGGGGGGCCTCTATACAATGAGCAGTTCTTC. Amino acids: CASGPSGGPLYNEQFF. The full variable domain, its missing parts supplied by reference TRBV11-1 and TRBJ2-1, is EAEVAQSPRYKITEKSQAVAFWCDPISGHATLYWYRQILGQGPELLVQFQDESVVDDSQLPKDRFSAERLKGVDSTLKIQPAELGDSAMYLCASGPSGGPLYNEQFFGPGTRLTVL.

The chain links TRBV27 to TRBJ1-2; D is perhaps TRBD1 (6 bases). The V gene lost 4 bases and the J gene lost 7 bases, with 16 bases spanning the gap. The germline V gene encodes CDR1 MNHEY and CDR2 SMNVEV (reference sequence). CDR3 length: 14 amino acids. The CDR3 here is CASSSNSPQGGYTF. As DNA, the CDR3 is TGTGCCAGCAGTTCCAACTCCCCACAGGGTGGCTACACCTTC.

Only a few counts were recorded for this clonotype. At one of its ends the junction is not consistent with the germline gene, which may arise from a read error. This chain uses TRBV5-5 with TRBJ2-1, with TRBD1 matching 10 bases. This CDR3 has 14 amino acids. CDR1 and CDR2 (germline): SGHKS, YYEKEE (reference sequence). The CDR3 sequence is CASSNLGQGNGQFF. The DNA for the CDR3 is TGTGCCAGCAGCAACCTGGGACAGGGGAATGGGCAGTTCTTC.

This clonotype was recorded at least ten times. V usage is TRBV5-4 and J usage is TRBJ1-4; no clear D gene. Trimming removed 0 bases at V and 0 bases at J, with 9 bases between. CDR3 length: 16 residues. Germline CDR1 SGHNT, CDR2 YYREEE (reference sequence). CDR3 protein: CASSLGGSATNEKLFF. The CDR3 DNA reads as TGTGCCAGCAGCTTGGGTGGTAGTGCAACTAATGAAAAACTGTTTTTT.

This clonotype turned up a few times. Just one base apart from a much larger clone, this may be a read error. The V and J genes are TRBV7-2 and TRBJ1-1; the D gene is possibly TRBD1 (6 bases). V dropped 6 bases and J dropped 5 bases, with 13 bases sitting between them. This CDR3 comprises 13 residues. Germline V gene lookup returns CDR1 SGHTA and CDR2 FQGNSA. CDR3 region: CASRDSGTTEAFF. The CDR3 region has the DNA TGTGCCAGCAGGGACAGTGGCACTACTGAAGCTTTCTTT.

The CDR3 DNA sequence: TGTTCCAGCAGCCAAGGGGCAGGTTCCTATGGCTACACCTTC. Its translation is CSSSQGAGSYGYTF. The chain is built from TRBV15 and TRBJ1-2; D is possibly TRBD1 (5 bases). Per the germline V gene, CDR1 is LNHNV and CDR2 is YYDKDF (reference sequence). CDR3 size: 14 residues.

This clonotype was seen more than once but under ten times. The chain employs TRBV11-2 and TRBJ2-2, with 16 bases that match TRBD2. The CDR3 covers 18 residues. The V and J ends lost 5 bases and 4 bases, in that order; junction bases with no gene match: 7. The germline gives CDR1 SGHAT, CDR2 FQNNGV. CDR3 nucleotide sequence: TGTGCCAGCAGCCGGCCGGGACTAGCGGGGGGGTCCACCGGGGAGCTGTTTTTT. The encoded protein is CASSRPGLAGGSTGELFF.

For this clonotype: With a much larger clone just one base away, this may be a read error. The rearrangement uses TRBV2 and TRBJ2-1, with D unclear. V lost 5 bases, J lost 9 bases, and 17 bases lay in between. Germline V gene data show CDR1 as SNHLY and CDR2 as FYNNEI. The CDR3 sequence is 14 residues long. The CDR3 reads CASSYRPLLGEQFF. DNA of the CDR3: TGTGCCAGCAGTTATAGGCCCCTCCTGGGTGAGCAGTTCTTC.